These T cell receptor beta chains were read from a single sample in a study of sequential checkpoint blockade in melanoma. Method: immunoSEQ multiplex PCR; TCRdb's copy keeps in-frame clones and lacks some. The sample yields under 7,500 clones, roughly 27% seen once. The material sequenced was tumor tissue (inferred from file names), taken from a patient given nivolumab and ipilimumab in sequence. Receptors were obtained from a human donor with melanoma. Each CDR3 is given with its conserved first and last residue. D genes are given only for firm matches. Expanded clones get a size class; other rows say once, few or many, or leave the size out.

J gene: TRBJ2-7; CDR3 length: 13; D gene: NA; clone size: once; V gene: TRBV19; CDR3 DNA: TGTGCCAGTAGTATATCGGGGACCTACGAGCAGTACTTC; CDR3 protein: CASSISGTYEQYF
J gene: TRBJ1-2; CDR3 length: 13; D gene: NA; clone size: few; V gene: TRBV6-1; CDR3 DNA: TGTGCCAGCAGTGAAGCGGGCAGGTCTGGCTACACCTTC; CDR3 protein: CASSEAGRSGYTF
J gene: TRBJ1-2; CDR3 length: 17; D gene: TRBD1; clone size: few; V gene: TRBV6-8; CDR3 DNA: TGTGCCAGCAGTTACGAACGCCAATCCGGGACAGGGAATGGCTACACCTTC; CDR3 protein: CASSYERQSGTGNGYTF
J gene: TRBJ1-4; CDR3 length: 17; D gene: NA; clone size: medium-sized; V gene: TRBV11-3; CDR3 DNA: TGTGCCAGCAGCGGCCCGGGGGTCGGCGGGGGAAATGAAAAACTGTTTTTT; CDR3 protein: CASSGPGVGGGNEKLFF
J gene: TRBJ1-5; CDR3 length: 16; D gene: NA; clone size: NA; V gene: TRBV15; CDR3 DNA: TGTGCCACCAGCAGAGAGACGGTCTATAGCAATCAGCCCCAGCATTTT; CDR3 protein: CATSRETVYSNQPQHF
J gene: TRBJ2-2; CDR3 length: 15; D gene: NA; clone size: once; V gene: TRBV18; CDR3 DNA: TGTGCCAGCTCATCCACCCGGGACCTCACCGGGGAGCTGTTTTTT; CDR3 protein: CASSSTRDLTGELFF
J gene: TRBJ2-3; CDR3 length: 14; D gene: NA; clone size: few; V gene: TRBV11-3; CDR3 DNA: TGTGCCAGCAGCTTAGGAGTAGGCACAGATACGCAGTATTTT; CDR3 protein: CASSLGVGTDTQYF
J gene: TRBJ2-7; CDR3 length: 13; D gene: NA; clone size: medium-sized; V gene: TRBV6-8; CDR3 DNA: TGTGCCAGCAGTTACGGTGCGGCCTACGAGCAGTACTTC; CDR3 protein: CASSYGAAYEQYF
J gene: TRBJ2-5; CDR3 length: 15; D gene: NA; clone size: many; V gene: TRBV11-3; CDR3 DNA: TGTGCCAGCAGCTTGGGCCCTGGACGGACCGAGACCCAGTACTTC; CDR3 protein: CASSLGPGRTETQYF
J gene: TRBJ2-1; CDR3 length: 15; D gene: NA; clone size: few; V gene: TRBV19; CDR3 DNA: TGTGCCAGTAAACCATCTCCCAGCTCCTACAATGAGCAGTTCTTC; CDR3 protein: CASKPSPSSYNEQFF
J gene: TRBJ2-5; CDR3 length: 13; D gene: TRBD1; clone size: few; V gene: TRBV6-8; CDR3 DNA: TGTGCCATCACAACAGGGGTCAGTGGGGCCCAGTACTTC; CDR3 protein: CAITTGVSGAQYF
J gene: TRBJ2-2; CDR3 length: 13; D gene: NA; clone size: medium-sized; V gene: TRBV9; CDR3 DNA: TGTGCCAGCAGCGAGAGTACCACCGGGGAGCTGTTTTTT; CDR3 protein: CASSESTTGELFF
J gene: TRBJ2-7; CDR3 length: 18; D gene: TRBD2; clone size: few; V gene: TRBV7-6; CDR3 DNA: TGTGCCAGCAGCAAACGGACTAGCGGGACCCGAAACAGCTACGAGCAGTACTTC; CDR3 protein: CASSKRTSGTRNSYEQYF
J gene: TRBJ2-7; CDR3 length: 15; D gene: TRBD2; clone size: medium-sized; V gene: TRBV6-1; CDR3 DNA: TGTGCCAGCAGTGAAGGGACGGGAGGTATGTACGAGCAGTACTTC; CDR3 protein: CASSEGTGGMYEQYF
J gene: TRBJ1-3; CDR3 length: 15; D gene: NA; clone size: medium-sized; V gene: TRBV6-8; CDR3 DNA: TGTGCCATCAGTCCCTCGACAGCCTCTGGAAACACCATATATTTT; CDR3 protein: CAISPSTASGNTIYF
J gene: TRBJ2-7; CDR3 length: 14; D gene: NA; clone size: NA; V gene: TRBV5-1; CDR3 DNA: TGCGCCAGCAGCACAGGGACTCTCTCCTACGAGCAGTACTTC; CDR3 protein: CASSTGTLSYEQYF
J gene: TRBJ2-7; CDR3 length: 13; D gene: NA; clone size: few; V gene: TRBV2; CDR3 DNA: TGTGCCAGCAGACAGGGACTTGGCTACGAGCAGTACTTC; CDR3 protein: CASRQGLGYEQYF
J gene: TRBJ2-7; CDR3 length: 15; D gene: NA; clone size: NA; V gene: TRBV6-8; CDR3 DNA: TGTGCCAGCAGACGGCCGGGGACGACAAACTACGAGCAGTACTTC; CDR3 protein: CASRRPGTTNYEQYF
J gene: TRBJ2-6; CDR3 length: 17; D gene: NA; clone size: NA; V gene: TRBV19; CDR3 DNA: TGTGCCAGTAGTATTAGGTGGTCTTCGCCTGGGGCCAACGTCCTGACTTTC; CDR3 protein: CASSIRWSSPGANVLTF
J gene: TRBJ2-7; CDR3 length: 15; D gene: NA; clone size: few; V gene: TRBV11-3; CDR3 DNA: TGTGCCAGCAGCGCGGGACGGGCTGCGGTCTACGAGCAGTACTTC; CDR3 protein: CASSAGRAAVYEQYF
J gene: TRBJ2-3; CDR3 length: 15; D gene: TRBD2; clone size: few; V gene: TRBV19; CDR3 DNA: TGTGCCAGTAGTCCCACGGGACTAGCATCCGATACGCAGTATTTT; CDR3 protein: CASSPTGLASDTQYF
J gene: TRBJ2-3; CDR3 length: 15; D gene: TRBD2; clone size: many; V gene: TRBV11-3; CDR3 DNA: TGTGCCAGCAGCTTAGGACTAGCGGAGACGGATACGCAGTATTTT; CDR3 protein: CASSLGLAETDTQYF
J gene: TRBJ1-4; CDR3 length: 15; D gene: NA; clone size: few; V gene: TRBV19; CDR3 DNA: TGTGCCAGTAGACCTCCCGGGGGCGGAGAGGAAAAACTGTTTTTT; CDR3 protein: CASRPPGGGEEKLFF
J gene: TRBJ1-5; CDR3 length: 13; D gene: NA; clone size: NA; V gene: TRBV30; CDR3 DNA: TGTGCCTGGAGTGTTAGGGGGGCTCAGCCCCAGCATTTT; CDR3 protein: CAWSVRGAQPQHF
J gene: TRBJ1-5; CDR3 length: 15; D gene: NA; clone size: many; V gene: TRBV11-3; CDR3 DNA: TGTGCCAGCAGCCGGTACCGGACCCAGGGCCAGCCCCAGCATTTT; CDR3 protein: CASSRYRTQGQPQHF
J gene: TRBJ2-2; CDR3 length: 15; D gene: TRBD2; clone size: NA; V gene: TRBV29-1; CDR3 DNA: TGCAGCGTTCGGACTAGCGGGGGGGCCACCGGGGAGCTGTTTTTT; CDR3 protein: CSVRTSGGATGELFF
J gene: TRBJ1-2; CDR3 length: 14; D gene: NA; clone size: few; V gene: TRBV11-3; CDR3 DNA: TGTGCCAGCAGCCCTCGGATAGGGGTAGGCGGCTACACCTTC; CDR3 protein: CASSPRIGVGGYTF
J gene: TRBJ2-5; CDR3 length: 19; D gene: NA; clone size: many; V gene: TRBV11-3; CDR3 DNA: TGTGCCAGCAGCTTAGGGCCCCCGTGGGGCTACCCGTCGGGGGAGACCCAGTACTTC; CDR3 protein: CASSLGPPWGYPSGETQYF
J gene: TRBJ1-1; CDR3 length: 12; D gene: TRBD1; clone size: medium-sized; V gene: TRBV12-5; CDR3 DNA: TGTGCCAGCAACCTGGGGGGACAGGATGCTTTCTTT; CDR3 protein: CASNLGGQDAFF
J gene: TRBJ2-1; CDR3 length: 16; D gene: NA; clone size: NA; V gene: TRBV11-3; CDR3 DNA: TGTGCCAGCAGCCCAACGTGGGTATACTCCTACAATGAGCAGTTCTTC; CDR3 protein: CASSPTWVYSYNEQFF
J gene: TRBJ2-2; CDR3 length: 15; D gene: TRBD1; clone size: medium-sized; V gene: TRBV11-3; CDR3 DNA: TGTGCCAGCAGCCTCTTAACAGGGGACACCGGGGAGCTGTTTTTT; CDR3 protein: CASSLLTGDTGELFF
J gene: TRBJ2-7; CDR3 length: 13; D gene: TRBD1; clone size: NA; V gene: TRBV10-3; CDR3 DNA: TGTGCCATCAGTGAGTTTACAGGGGTTGAGCAGTACTTC; CDR3 protein: CAISEFTGVEQYF
J gene: TRBJ1-3; CDR3 length: 16; D gene: TRBD1; clone size: once; V gene: TRBV5-1; CDR3 DNA: TGCGCCAGCAGCCCGGGAGGGACAGATTCTGGAAACACCATATATTTT; CDR3 protein: CASSPGGTDSGNTIYF
J gene: TRBJ2-7; CDR3 length: 15; D gene: TRBD1; clone size: NA; V gene: TRBV6-8; CDR3 DNA: TGTGCCAGCAGTAGCGCCTCACAGGGGTTCTACGAGCAGTACTTC; CDR3 protein: CASSSASQGFYEQYF
J gene: TRBJ1-3; CDR3 length: 17; D gene: NA; clone size: few; V gene: TRBV6-8; CDR3 DNA: TGTGCCAGCAGTTACTCGAAAAACAGACGCTCTGGAAACACCATATATTTT; CDR3 protein: CASSYSKNRRSGNTIYF
J gene: TRBJ2-1; CDR3 length: 16; D gene: TRBD2; clone size: many; V gene: TRBV11-3; CDR3 DNA: TGTGCCAGCAGCCTTCCCTATGCGGGGGCCTACAATGAGCAGTTCTTC; CDR3 protein: CASSLPYAGAYNEQFF
J gene: TRBJ2-5; CDR3 length: 15; D gene: NA; clone size: NA; V gene: TRBV15; CDR3 DNA: TGTGCCACCAGCAGAGGATGGGAGTACCAAGAGACCCAGTACTTC; CDR3 protein: CATSRGWEYQETQYF
J gene: TRBJ1-1; CDR3 length: 16; D gene: TRBD1; clone size: NA; V gene: TRBV15; CDR3 DNA: TGTGCCACCAGCAGATCACGACAGGGATTGAACACTGAAGCTTTCTTT; CDR3 protein: CATSRSRQGLNTEAFF
J gene: TRBJ2-7; CDR3 length: 14; D gene: TRBD2; clone size: NA; V gene: TRBV19; CDR3 DNA: TGTGCCAGTAGTATCTCTAGCGGGACCTACGAGCAGTACTTC; CDR3 protein: CASSISSGTYEQYF
J gene: TRBJ2-3; CDR3 length: 15; D gene: TRBD1; clone size: few; V gene: TRBV9; CDR3 DNA: TGTGCCAGCAGCATAAACAGGGGGCAAACAGATACGCAGTATTTT; CDR3 protein: CASSINRGQTDTQYF
J gene: TRBJ1-1; CDR3 length: 17; D gene: TRBD1; clone size: few; V gene: TRBV30; CDR3 DNA: TGTGCCTGGAGTTTCATAGGGGGCGACTATTTGAACACTGAAGCTTTCTTT; CDR3 protein: CAWSFIGGDYLNTEAFF